This is a list of T cell receptor beta chains from one sample in a study of PD-1 blockade in classical Hodgkin lymphoma. Repertoires were generated with immunoSEQ multiplex PCR, while TCRdb's copy carries only in-frame clones and drops some. The table has approximately 61,000 clones, 75% to 90% seen once. Source: peripheral blood mononuclear cells (PBMCs), taken at baseline. Receptors originate from a human donor with classical Hodgkin lymphoma. Each CDR3 is given with its conserved first and last residue. A D gene is named only where the DNA matches it firmly. Size values are once, few and many counts, or a class for expanded clones, and some rows have none.

size: -; length: 12; D: -; J: TRBJ1-2; V: TRBV10-3; DNA: TGTGCCATCAGTGATGTCGGCTATGGCTACACCTTC; CDR3: CAISDVGYGYTF
size: -; length: 15; D: -; J: TRBJ2-5; V: TRBV7-9; DNA: TGTGCCAGCAGCCCTTCCGGACAGATGGGAAAGACCCAGTACTTC; CDR3: CASSPSGQMGKTQYF
size: -; length: 13; D: TRBD2; J: TRBJ2-3; V: TRBV5-1; DNA: TGCGCCAGCACTGACGGGGGGGCGGTGTCGCAGTATTTT; CDR3: CASTDGGAVSQYF
size: -; length: 17; D: -; J: TRBJ2-1; V: TRBV14; DNA: TGTGCCAGCAGCCAAGATAATGGGCCTCTATTAGTCAATGAGCAGTTCTTC; CDR3: CASSQDNGPLLVNEQFF
size: -; length: 11; D: -; J: TRBJ2-1; V: TRBV19; DNA: TGTGCCAGTAGTAAAGTCAATGAGCAGTTCTTC; CDR3: CASSKVNEQFF
size: -; length: 16; D: -; J: TRBJ1-2; V: TRBV7-8; DNA: TGTGCCAGCAGCCTAGATGTGGGACGGCACTGGAATGGCTACACCTTC; CDR3: CASSLDVGRHWNGYTF
size: -; length: 15; D: TRBD2; J: TRBJ2-3; V: TRBV4-2; DNA: TGTGCCAGCAGCCAAGAGGGAGCGGGGGACGGTACGCAGTATTTT; CDR3: CASSQEGAGDGTQYF
size: -; length: 14; D: -; J: TRBJ2-5; V: TRBV25-1; DNA: TGTGCCAGCAGTGAATTCGGGGGCCAAGAGACCCAGTACTTC; CDR3: CASSEFGGQETQYF
size: -; length: 12; D: -; J: TRBJ2-1; V: TRBV6-1; DNA: TGTGCCAGCAGTGACAGGGTCTACGAGCAGTTCTTC; CDR3: CASSDRVYEQFF
size: few; length: 14; D: TRBD1; J: TRBJ1-4; V: TRBV14; DNA: TGTGCCAGCAGCCTCGGGACAGGGGTTGAAAAACTGTTTTTT; CDR3: CASSLGTGVEKLFF
size: -; length: 14; D: -; J: TRBJ2-2; V: TRBV5-1; DNA: TGCGCCTCGACCCTAGACGGATACACCGGGGAGCTGTTTTTT; CDR3: CASTLDGYTGELFF
size: -; length: 16; D: -; J: TRBJ2-3; V: TRBV18; DNA: TGTGCCAGCTCACCCGGGACTCGCCCCAGCACAGATACGCAGTATTTT; CDR3: CASSPGTRPSTDTQYF
size: -; length: 12; D: -; J: TRBJ2-5; V: TRBV5-1; DNA: TGCGCCAGCAGCTTACCGGACGGTGACAAGTACTTC; CDR3: CASSLPDGDKYF
size: -; length: 14; D: TRBD2; J: TRBJ2-1; V: TRBV5-8; DNA: TGTGCCAGCAGCCCAACTAGCGGGGTAGATGAGCAGTTCTTC; CDR3: CASSPTSGVDEQFF
size: -; length: 13; D: -; J: TRBJ2-4; V: TRBV7-2; DNA: TGTGCCAGCAGCTTAGACAGGGAGCTTTTTAAGTACTTC; CDR3: CASSLDRELFKYF
size: -; length: 17; D: -; J: TRBJ2-7; V: TRBV10-3; DNA: TGTGCCATCAGTGGGGGACACACCGACTACCGATCCTACGAGCAGTACTTC; CDR3: CAISGGHTDYRSYEQYF
size: -; length: 15; D: -; J: TRBJ2-1; V: TRBV14; DNA: TGTGCCAGCAGCCAAGATAGATTACCCCACAATGAGCAGTTCTTC; CDR3: CASSQDRLPHNEQFF
size: -; length: 16; D: -; J: TRBJ1-1; V: TRBV4-1; DNA: TGCGCCAGCAGCCTACGGGTCCCGACAATGAACACTGAAGCTTTCTTT; CDR3: CASSLRVPTMNTEAFF
size: -; length: 16; D: -; J: TRBJ1-2; V: TRBV6-6; DNA: TGTGCCAGCAGTTACGCCGGGACGGAGCGACGCTATGGCTACACCTTC; CDR3: CASSYAGTERRYGYTF
size: -; length: 11; D: -; J: TRBJ2-7; V: TRBV15; DNA: TGTGCCACCAGCAGAGGGCGGGAGCAGTACTTC; CDR3: CATSRGREQYF
size: -; length: 17; D: -; J: TRBJ1-2; V: TRBV5-1; DNA: TGCGCCAGCAGCTTGTCGCCAGGGCCATCGGCTAACTATGGCTACACCTTC; CDR3: CASSLSPGPSANYGYTF
size: -; length: 15; D: -; J: TRBJ1-6; V: TRBV6-5; DNA: TGTGCCAGCAGTTACTTGGAGCCCTATAATTCACCCCTCCACTTT; CDR3: CASSYLEPYNSPLHF
size: -; length: 14; D: TRBD2; J: TRBJ2-3; V: TRBV5-1; DNA: TGCGCCAGCAGCTTGGCGACTAGCGGGGATACGCAGTATTTT; CDR3: CASSLATSGDTQYF
size: -; length: 13; D: -; J: TRBJ1-4; V: TRBV6-5; DNA: TGTGCCAGCAGTTTTACCGGGAATGAAAAACTGTTTTTT; CDR3: CASSFTGNEKLFF
size: -; length: 16; D: -; J: TRBJ2-7; V: TRBV21-1; DNA: TGTGCCAGCAGCAAAAGGCAGGTGGATGATGCTTTCGAGCAGTACTTC; CDR3: CASSKRQVDDAFEQYF
size: -; length: 13; D: -; J: TRBJ1-1; V: TRBV9; DNA: TGTGCCAGCAGCGTTACAGAGAACACTGAAGCTTTCTTT; CDR3: CASSVTENTEAFF
size: -; length: 13; D: -; J: TRBJ1-4; V: TRBV5-8; DNA: TGTGCCAGCAGCTCAAGTTCAGGGTTTCAACTGTTTTTT; CDR3: CASSSSSGFQLFF
size: -; length: 16; D: -; J: TRBJ2-2; V: TRBV7-9; DNA: TGTGCCAGCAGCCCTCGAGGGGGGGCCGTGAGCGGGGAGCTGTTTTTT; CDR3: CASSPRGGAVSGELFF
size: -; length: 11; D: -; J: TRBJ1-2; V: TRBV7-9; DNA: TGTGCCAGCACCGGGGGAGATGGCTACACCTTC; CDR3: CASTGGDGYTF
size: -; length: 14; D: -; J: TRBJ1-6; V: TRBV7-2; DNA: TGTGCCAGCAGGCCGGGACTTCTTAATTCACCCCTCCACTTT; CDR3: CASRPGLLNSPLHF
size: -; length: 13; D: -; J: TRBJ2-5; V: TRBV1; DNA: TGCACCAACCGCGGTGCGGGGGAAGAGACCCAGTACTTC; CDR3: CTNRGAGEETQYF
size: -; length: 13; D: -; J: TRBJ1-1; V: TRBV7-2; DNA: TGTGCCAGCAGCCACGGAGGTTTCACTGAAGCTTTCTTT; CDR3: CASSHGGFTEAFF
size: -; length: 11; D: -; J: TRBJ1-4; V: TRBV10-3; DNA: TGTGCCATCGGCCCCCCTGAAAAACTGTTTTTT; CDR3: CAIGPPEKLFF
size: once; length: 15; D: TRBD2; J: TRBJ2-7; V: TRBV4-2; DNA: TGTGCCAGCAGCCCTGGGACTAGCGGACCCTACGAGCAGTACTTC; CDR3: CASSPGTSGPYEQYF
size: -; length: 15; D: -; J: TRBJ1-6; V: TRBV19; DNA: TGTGCCAGTAGTATTGACATTAGGAAAAATTCACCCCTCCACTTT; CDR3: CASSIDIRKNSPLHF
size: -; length: 14; D: TRBD1; J: TRBJ2-7; V: TRBV4-1; DNA: TGCGCCAGCAGCCAAGAAGGGACAGTCTACGAGCAGTACTTC; CDR3: CASSQEGTVYEQYF
size: -; length: 15; D: -; J: TRBJ2-3; V: TRBV7-9; DNA: TGTGCCAGCAGCTCCTTAGCGCAAGGCACAGATACGCAGTATTTT; CDR3: CASSSLAQGTDTQYF
size: -; length: 12; D: TRBD1; J: TRBJ1-2; V: TRBV5-8; DNA: TGTGCCACCGGGACAGAGAACTATGGCTACACCTTC; CDR3: CATGTENYGYTF
size: -; length: 13; D: -; J: TRBJ2-2; V: TRBV27; DNA: TGTGCCAGCAGCGTGGGCGGGTCTGGGGAGCTGTTTTTT; CDR3: CASSVGGSGELFF
size: -; length: 15; D: -; J: TRBJ2-3; V: TRBV9; DNA: TGTGCCAGCAGCTCCGGGGACTCCTACACAGATACGCAGTATTTT; CDR3: CASSSGDSYTDTQYF
size: once; length: 14; D: -; J: TRBJ2-1; V: TRBV5-1; DNA: TGCGCCAGCAGCTCGTTCGCGGGGAACAATGAGCAGTTCTTC; CDR3: CASSSFAGNNEQFF
size: -; length: 16; D: -; J: TRBJ2-7; V: TRBV13; DNA: TGTGCCAGCACCGGTAGAGAGGGGGGGGGACCCTACGAGCAGTACTTC; CDR3: CASTGREGGGPYEQYF